Listed below are T cell receptor beta chains from one sample, sequenced in a study of shared clonotypes between healthy human individuals. Clones were sequenced by immunoSEQ multiplex PCR, and TCRdb holds only the in-frame ones, with some missing. The sample has some 2,000,000 clones, 85% to 95% seen once; the top ten hold more than 0.1%. The sequenced sample was naive CD4+ T cells sorted from blood. These receptor sequences come from a man aged 18 to 29 in good health. Each CDR3 is given with its conserved first and last residue. A D gene is named only where the DNA matches it firmly. The listing skips clone size in some rows; elsewhere it reads once, few, many or a size class.

len	v_gene	j_gene	d_gene	abundance	CDR3aa	CDR3nt
15	TRBV14	TRBJ1-6	-	once	CASSDYRSYNSPLHF	TGTGCCAGCAGCGACTATCGCTCCTATAATTCACCCCTCCACTTT
14	TRBV30	TRBJ2-2	-	-	CAWSAKTNTGELFF	TGTGCCTGGAGTGCGAAAACAAACACCGGGGAGCTGTTTTTT
16	TRBV5-8	TRBJ1-5	-	-	CASSLLLGVSNQPQHF	TGTGCCAGCAGCTTGCTATTAGGGGTTAGCAATCAGCCCCAGCATTTT
16	TRBV9	TRBJ2-3	-	-	CASSVAGASVTDTQYF	TGTGCCAGCAGCGTAGCTGGCGCCTCAGTCACAGATACGCAGTATTTT
13	TRBV18	TRBJ2-2	-	-	CASSVTTAGELFF	TGTGCCAGCTCCGTAACTACCGCCGGGGAGCTGTTTTTT
15	TRBV5-1	TRBJ2-7	-	-	CASSSQRRGEGEQYF	TGCGCCAGCAGCTCACAGCGCAGGGGAGAGGGCGAGCAGTACTTC
13	TRBV25-1	TRBJ1-3	-	-	CASKITSGNTIYF	TGTGCCAGCAAAATCACCTCCGGAAACACCATATATTTT
17	TRBV11-2	TRBJ2-2	TRBD1	-	CASSTRVQGVNTGELFF	TGTGCCAGCAGCACCAGGGTACAGGGGGTGAACACCGGGGAGCTGTTTTTT
15	TRBV11-2	TRBJ2-4	-	-	CASSLGSLAKNIQYF	TGTGCCAGCAGCTTAGGCAGTTTAGCCAAAAACATTCAGTACTTC
15	TRBV6-4	TRBJ2-1	TRBD2	-	CASSAGLARSYEQFF	TGTGCCAGCAGCGCTGGACTAGCGAGAAGCTATGAGCAGTTCTTC
12	TRBV2	TRBJ1-2	-	once	CASKGGATRYTF	TGTGCCAGCAAGGGCGGGGCGACGCGCTACACCTTC
12	TRBV12-5	TRBJ2-3	-	-	CASGLVVDTQYF	TGTGCTAGTGGTTTGGTTGTAGATACGCAGTATTTT
11	TRBV18	TRBJ1-2	-	-	CASSLRDGYTF	TGTGCCAGCTCACTCAGGGATGGCTACACCTTC
16	TRBV10-1	TRBJ1-6	-	-	CASSESGLGARGPLHF	TGCGCCAGCAGTGAGTCGGGTCTGGGGGCAAGAGGACCCCTCCACTTT
13	TRBV19	TRBJ1-2	-	-	CASHPTANYGYTF	TGTGCCAGCCACCCTACAGCTAACTATGGCTACACCTTC
16	TRBV4-3	TRBJ2-1	-	-	CASSQDGGSSYNEQFF	TGCGCCAGCAGCCAAGACGGGGGTAGCTCCTACAATGAGCAGTTCTTC
14	TRBV30	TRBJ1-2	-	-	CAWSFADKLYGYTF	TGTGCCTGGAGCTTTGCGGACAAACTCTATGGCTACACCTTC
17	TRBV4-1	TRBJ1-1	-	-	CASKTIGGRIMNTEAFF	TGCGCCAGCAAAACGATTGGAGGACGGATAATGAACACTGAAGCTTTCTTT
15	TRBV19	TRBJ2-7	TRBD1	-	CASSPPGQGRHEQYF	TGTGCCAGTAGCCCTCCGGGACAGGGTCGCCACGAGCAGTACTTC
15	TRBV6-5	TRBJ2-3	-	-	CASSYRYGRTDTQYF	TGTGCCAGCAGTTACCGGTACGGACGCACAGATACGCAGTATTTT
13	TRBV27	TRBJ1-2	TRBD1	-	CASSLTGAYGYTF	TGTGCCAGCAGTTTAACAGGGGCCTATGGCTACACCTTC